This paragraph covers one T cell receptor beta chain sequence. The antigen it binds to is not known. Base qualities are missing; no much larger clone stands one base away. The treatment or condition label for this specimen denotes: allogeneic hematopoietic cell transplantation with graft depleted of TCRalphabeta T cells and CD19 B cells. The transplant recipients were children given TCRalphabeta/CD19-depleted allogeneic hematopoietic cell grafts. Looking up the germline V gene yields CDR1 MDHEN and CDR2 SYDVKM. V lost 7 bases and J lost 0 bases; the stretch between them is 7 bases long. From the cysteine through the phenylalanine, the CDR3 covers 12 amino acids. Only CDR3 DNA remains: 36 bases, in frame from the first base. This record belongs to a study of T-cell reconstitution after alpha-beta-depleted transplantation in children (dated by TCRdb to about 2016). For the study in its entirety: Using TCR repertoire profiling, the study quantitatively followed how T-cell immune reconstitution unfolded in children after TCRalphabeta/CD19-depleted allogeneic hematopoietic cell transplantation.

General conclusions and limits of the study: About two months after transplant, the apparently early recovery of alphabetaT-cell counts reportedly depended on just several hundred clones that had expanded rapidly and came from non-depleted graft cells. Hyperexpanded clone frequencies declined over subsequent months; after one year, T-cell counts and TCRbeta diversity were mostly attributed to newly produced T cells. In some patients, high TCRbeta diversity at day 60 was attributed to recipient T cells and intrathymic progenitors that had survived conditioning.

Libraries were built with PCR. Instrument on record: Illumina HiSeq 2500. TCR libraries were prepared with molecular barcoding, using unique molecular identifiers to normalize TCRbeta repertoire quantification. Through fastp at Q25 and MiXCR, TCRdb rebuilt clones from the public reads, retaining in-frame beta chains. Under each unique CDR3 protein, matching rows form one entry showing the most common genes and DNA. The sample contains about 980,000 distinct CDR3 sequences, roughly 29% of them found a single time. The ten largest clones represent roughly 30% of the sample. The sequences come from PBMCs, mostly from graft donor cells, collected 360 days after TCRalphabeta/CD19-depleted stem cell transplant. This receptor was obtained from a boy less than two years old who had a stem cell transplant for SCID, so the T cells may come from the graft donor. The sequence links TRBV28 to TRBJ2-7; there is no confident call for the D gene. The DNA is as follows: TGTGCCAGCACCCTTCTCTCCTACGAGCAGTACTTC. This encodes CASTLLSYEQYF.